The 22 T cell receptor beta chains presented below share a single source sample, sequenced in a study of shared clonotypes between healthy human individuals. Naivety among CD8 cells was defined by CD45RO negativity and positive CCR7 selection, thereby excluding terminally differentiated effector memory CD45RA+ cells. The protocol was immunoSEQ multiplex PCR, while the TCRdb copy is restricted to in-frame clones and leaves out a portion. Of about 2 million clones listed, about 95% are singletons. Sequenced sample: naive CD8+ T cells sorted from blood. Receptors were obtained from a man aged 18 to 30 in good health.

CDR3 in DNA: TGTGCCAGCAGCGCCGGACTAGCGGGCCTCAATGAGCAGTTCTTC. Translated: CASSAGLAGLNEQFF. The genes are TRBV9 and TRBJ2-1; 11 positions agree with TRBD2. The CDR3 contains 15 residues. After removal of 3 bases from V and 6 bases from J, the junction contained 5 bases not matched to a gene. Germline assignment: CDR1 SGDLS and CDR2 YYNGEE.

The V and J genes are TRBV6-5 and TRBJ2-7; TRBD2 is a possible D gene (7 bases). The CDR3 totals 15 residues. The germline gives CDR1 MNHEY, CDR2 SVGAGI. The V and J ends lost 6 bases and 0 bases respectively, with 15 bases between them. In DNA, the CDR3 is TGTGCCAGCAGAAAACAGGGAGGGAGCTCCTACGAGCAGTACTTC. Protein: CASRKQGGSSYEQYF.

V gene TRBV6-1 combines with J gene TRBJ1-4; D gene ambiguous. The CDR3 is made up of 12 amino acids. V was clipped by 3 bases and J by 8 bases, with 7 bases between them. Looked up from germline, CDR1 is MNHNS and CDR2 is SASEGT. The CDR3 sequence is CASSEEGEKLFF. The CDR3 DNA sequence: TGTGCCAGCAGTGAGGAAGGGGAAAAACTGTTTTTT.

The CDR3 spells CASSPNQGYGYTF. The CDR3 bases are TGTGCCAGCAGCCCCAATCAAGGGTATGGCTACACCTTC. The chain couples TRBV9 to TRBJ1-2; D unclear. V shed 4 bases and J shed 5 bases, with 12 bases lying between them. The V gene's germline CDR1 is SGDLS and CDR2 YYNGEE. The CDR3 is 13 residues long.

The chain has TRBV7-9 and TRBJ2-3; weak D call: TRBD1 (5 bases). CDR1 and CDR2 (germline): SEHNR, FQNEAQ (reference sequence). The CDR3 is 14 residues long. V lost 5 bases and J 4 bases, leaving 13 bases between the germline ends. The CDR3 bases are TGTGCCAGCAGCGCCCCAAGGGGTGCAGATACGCAGTATTTT. It encodes CASSAPRGADTQYF.

The chain is built from TRBV27 and TRBJ2-2, with D perhaps TRBD1 (6 bases). Germline CDR1 and CDR2: MNHEY and SMNVEV (reference sequence). Trimming removed 2 bases from V and 1 base from J, with 14 bases in between. CDR3 size: 17 residues. The CDR3 sequence is CASSLLGVTGNTGELFF. The CDR3 DNA reads TGTGCCAGCAGTTTACTGGGGGTGACAGGGAACACCGGGGAGCTGTTTTTT.

Details on this clone: Additional DNA sequences in this sample encode the identical CDR3. The V gene is TRBV9, the J gene TRBJ2-1; tentative D call: TRBD2 (6 bases). V was pared by 0 bases and J by 2 bases, with 12 bases between. Germline V gene sequence: CDR1 SGDLS, CDR2 YYNGEE. CDR3 length: 16 amino acids. CDR3 residues: CASSVAGGGTYNEQFF. CDR3 DNA: TGTGCCAGCAGCGTAGCTGGGGGAGGCACCTACAATGAGCAGTTCTTC. The entire variable domain, with the rest obtained from reference TRBV9 and TRBJ2-1, is as follows: DSGVTQTPKHLITATGQRVTLRCSPRSGDLSVYWYQQSLDQGLQFLIQYYNGEERAKGNILERFSAQQFPDLHSELNLSSLELGDSALYFCASSVAGGGTYNEQFFGPGTRLTVL.

The chain uses TRBV9 and TRBJ1-6, with D possibly TRBD1 on 5 matching bases. Germline V gene sequence: CDR1 SGDLS, CDR2 YYNGEE. CDR3 size: 13 residues. Trimming took off 5 bases at V and 8 bases at J, with 11 bases between the two ends. The CDR3 reads CASRPDSYSPLHF. The CDR3 coding sequence is TGTGCCAGCAGACCCGACAGTTATTCACCCCTCCACTTT. The whole variable domain, filled in from reference TRBV9 and TRBJ1-6, reads DSGVTQTPKHLITATGQRVTLRCSPRSGDLSVYWYQQSLDQGLQFLIQYYNGEERAKGNILERFSAQQFPDLHSELNLSSLELGDSALYFCASRPDSYSPLHFGNGTRLTVT.

The V gene is TRBV7-9, the J gene TRBJ2-2; D remains unclear. The CDR3 runs 13 residues. Germline values: CDR1 SEHNR, CDR2 FQNEAQ (reference sequence). With 7 bases removed from V and 16 bases from J, the gap between germline ends came to 22 bases. The CDR3 coding sequence is TGTGCCAGCACCCTCCTGGGCCAAGGGTCCGGGTTTTTT. Translated, it gives CASTLLGQGSGFF.

V gene TRBV2 combines with J gene TRBJ1-2; 9 positions match TRBD1. The length of the CDR3 is 14 residues. With 6 bases clipped from V and 8 bases from J, the junction kept 10 bases outside the gene matches. Germline V lookup: CDR1 SNHLY, CDR2 FYNNEI. This CDR3 reads CASSWGQGVKGYTF. The DNA of the CDR3 is TGTGCCAGCAGCTGGGGACAGGGAGTTAAAGGCTACACCTTC.

The rearrangement uses TRBV7-8 and TRBJ1-4; no clear D. The CDR3 runs 15 residues. Germline V gives CDR1 SGHVS, CDR2 FQNEAQ. V lost 5 bases to trimming and J lost 0 bases, with 10 bases between them. CDR3: CASSPTASTNEKLFF. The CDR3 DNA reads as TGTGCCAGCAGCCCGACGGCTTCAACTAATGAAAAACTGTTTTTT.

This rearrangement joins TRBV27 to TRBJ2-7; D might be TRBD2 (5 bases). V was clipped by 2 bases and J by 3 bases, with 11 bases between them. Germline lookup yields CDR1 MNHEY and CDR2 SMNVEV (reference sequence). CDR3 length: 14 amino acids. CDR3 residues: CASSLAGSIYEQYF. DNA for the CDR3: TGTGCCAGCAGTTTAGCGGGTAGTATCTACGAGCAGTACTTC.

The CDR3 sequence: CASSFADRLGSIYNEQFF. CDR3 bases: TGTGCCAGCAGCTTCGCCGACAGGCTAGGTTCAATCTACAATGAGCAGTTCTTC. This chain links TRBV11-2 with TRBJ2-1; tentative D call: TRBD1 (6 bases). The CDR3 contains 18 residues. Germline loops: CDR1 SGHAT, CDR2 FQNNGV. V was pared by 3 bases and J by 3 bases, with 21 bases between. The full variable domain, completed using reference TRBV11-2 and TRBJ2-1, is EAGVAQSPRYKIIEKRQSVAFWCNPISGHATLYWYQQILGQGPKLLIQFQNNGVVDDSQLPKDRFSAERLKGVDSTLKIQPAKLEDSAVYLCASSFADRLGSIYNEQFFGPGTRLTVL.

Details on this clone: Sequence at one end of the junction differs from germline and may be a read error. The chain couples TRBV7-7 to TRBJ2-1, with D unresolved. There are 15 residues in the CDR3. Germline loops: CDR1 SSHAT, CDR2 FNYEAQ (reference sequence). Here the CDR3 reads CASSPLPSSYNEQFF. The CDR3 nucleotides read TGTGCTAGCAGCCCACTACCCAGCTCCTACAATGAGCAGTTCTTC.

The V gene is TRBV6-1, the J gene TRBJ1-2; TRBD1 is a possible D gene (6 bases). V lost 7 bases to trimming and J lost 3 bases, with 12 bases between them. This CDR3 contains 13 residues. The germline V gene encodes CDR1 MNHNS and CDR2 SASEGT. CDR3 bases: TGTGCCAGCACCATGGACAGTGACTATGGCTACACCTTC. Translated, it gives CASTMDSDYGYTF.

The V gene is TRBV4-2, the J gene TRBJ2-7; D is perhaps TRBD2 (7 bases). Deletions cut 7 bases from V and 0 bases from J, with 16 bases between. CDR3 length equals 15 residues. Germline-derived CDR1 and CDR2 are LGHNA and YNFKEQ. The CDR3 spells CASNRGGDNSYEQYF. CDR3 nucleotide sequence: TGTGCCAGCAACCGGGGAGGGGACAACTCCTACGAGCAGTACTTC.

The V call is TRBV25-1, the J call TRBJ2-4; the D gene is possibly TRBD2 (6 bases). Trimming removed 2 bases at V and 5 bases at J, with 10 bases between. The CDR3 extends over 14 amino acids. CDR1 and CDR2 from the germline V gene are MGHDK and SYGVNS. The CDR3 is CASSEVADENIQYF. The CDR3 DNA follows: TGTGCCAGCAGTGAAGTAGCGGATGAAAACATTCAGTACTTC.

The chain couples TRBV2 to TRBJ2-5, with 7 nucleotides matching TRBD2. The CDR3 totals 14 residues. The ends lost 3 bases at V and 4 bases at J; junction bases unmatched: 5. The germline V gene encodes CDR1 SNHLY and CDR2 FYNNEI. CDR3 amino acids: CASSERLARETQYF. Written as DNA, the CDR3 is TGTGCCAGCAGTGAGAGACTAGCTCGAGAGACCCAGTACTTC.

The rearrangement joins TRBV12-2 to TRBJ2-7; the D call in the table, TRBD1, was not verified against the DNA. TRBV12-2 is assigned pseudogene status. This CDR3 contains 17 residues. DNA of the CDR3: TGTGCAAGTCGCTCCCTCCGAAGGGCAGGGGGCTCCTACGAGCAGTACTTC. Residues: CASRSLRRAGGSYEQYF.

J is TRBJ1-2 and V is TRBV6-1, with 8 bases lining up with TRBD1. From germline, CDR1 is MNHNS and CDR2 SASEGT. With 7 bases clipped from V and 3 bases from J, the junction kept 4 bases outside the gene matches. The CDR3 length is 13 residues. CDR3 nucleotide sequence: TGTGCCAGCATTTCGACAGGGGACTATGGCTACACCTTC. Its translation: CASISTGDYGYTF.

A word on this clone: Other nucleotide sequences in the sample specify the same CDR3. The chain joins TRBV6-5 to TRBJ2-5; tentatively, D is TRBD2 (5 bases). CDR1 and CDR2 from the germline V gene are MNHEY and SVGAGI. Trimming took off 5 bases at V and 4 bases at J, with 8 bases between the two ends. The CDR3 is made up of 12 amino acids. CDR3 residues: CASSPRGETQYF. The CDR3, as DNA: TGTGCCAGCAGTCCTCGGGGAGAGACCCAGTACTTC.

The V and J genes are TRBV5-1 and TRBJ2-7; no clear D. The CDR3 is 14 residues long. Trimming shortened V by 0 bases and J by 9 bases, and 16 bases separated the two germline ends. Germline V gene sequence: CDR1 SGHRS, CDR2 YFSETQ. CDR3 nucleotide sequence: TGCGCCAGCAGCTTGGAATCCGATTTTAAGGTGCAGTACTTC. Translation gives CASSLESDFKVQYF. Combining the CDR3 with reference TRBV5-1 and TRBJ2-7 gives the whole variable domain KAGVTQTPRYLIKTRGQQVTLSCSPISGHRSVSWYQQTPGQGLQFLFEYFSETQRNKGNFPGRFSGRQFSNSRSEMNVSTLELGDSALYLCASSLESDFKVQYFGPGTRLTVT.